This is a list of T cell receptor beta chains from one sample in a study of T cell responses to AZD1222 COVID-19 vaccine. Produced via immunoSEQ multiplex PCR; TCRdb's table is partial and in-frame only. This repertoire shows 170,000 or so clones, about nine tenths found once; its top ten account for about 1.6%. The sample was peripheral blood, taken on day 0 of AZD1222 vaccination. These receptors were obtained from an adult in good health. Both conserved end residues are part of each CDR3. D genes are given only for firm matches.

d_gene: .; j_gene: TRBJ1-3; v_gene: TRBV28; CDR3nt: TGTGCCACCATATCCCCACCCAACACCATATATTTT; CDR3aa: CATISPPNTIYF
d_gene: TRBD1; j_gene: TRBJ1-6; v_gene: TRBV28; CDR3nt: TGTGCCAGCAGTCCCGACAGGGGAGCCTATAATTCACCCCTCCACTTT; CDR3aa: CASSPDRGAYNSPLHF
d_gene: TRBD1; j_gene: TRBJ1-1; v_gene: TRBV5-6; CDR3nt: TGTGCCAGCAGCCGGACAGGGCCCCGAGCTGAAGCTTTCTTT; CDR3aa: CASSRTGPRAEAFF
d_gene: TRBD1; j_gene: TRBJ2-7; v_gene: TRBV5-1; CDR3nt: TGCGCCAGCAGCTTAGAGACAGGGAGCGAGCAGTACTTC; CDR3aa: CASSLETGSEQYF
d_gene: TRBD1; j_gene: TRBJ1-6; v_gene: TRBV7-9; CDR3nt: TGTGCCAGCAGCAACCCCATGGACGGACAGGATTCACCCCTCCACTTT; CDR3aa: CASSNPMDGQDSPLHF
d_gene: .; j_gene: TRBJ1-6; v_gene: TRBV5-4; CDR3nt: TGTGCCAGCAGCTCGGGACCCGCGAGGGTGGGATCACCCCTCCACTTT; CDR3aa: CASSSGPARVGSPLHF
d_gene: TRBD1; j_gene: TRBJ1-6; v_gene: TRBV9; CDR3nt: TGTGCCAGCAGCCCCCGGGACAGGGTAAATTCACCCCTCCACTTT; CDR3aa: CASSPRDRVNSPLHF
d_gene: .; j_gene: TRBJ1-1; v_gene: TRBV28; CDR3nt: TGTGCCAGCAGCCTACTACAGGGTGTGGGAACTGAAGCTTTCTTT; CDR3aa: CASSLLQGVGTEAFF
d_gene: .; j_gene: TRBJ2-1; v_gene: TRBV27; CDR3nt: TGTGCCAGCAGTACCTCAGGGATTTCTTTAAATGAGCAGTTCTTC; CDR3aa: CASSTSGISLNEQFF
d_gene: .; j_gene: TRBJ2-7; v_gene: TRBV19; CDR3nt: TGTGCCAGTAGTATTAATGGGTACTCCTACGAGCAGTACTTC; CDR3aa: CASSINGYSYEQYF